A single T cell receptor (beta chain) is shown here with its context. CD45RA+ naive and CD45RA-negative memory subsets were separated from CD4+ cells. This sample stems from a study of shared clonotypes between healthy human individuals. In the study overall: CD8 memory received one plate per donor, CD8 naive two, CD4 memory three and CD4 naive three.

Samples underwent the assay at deep level. Original methodology: Filtering was not the same, since immunoSEQ gave junction-only sequences without quality scores. Repertoires were generated with immunoSEQ multiplex PCR, while TCRdb's copy carries only in-frame clones and drops some. That table furnishes V, J and clone size, whereas the DNA furnished D and trimming. The data contain about 2 million clones, over 85% of them singletons. This CDR3 has 15 residues. V dropped 5 bases and J dropped 7 bases, with 21 bases sitting between them. Looked up from germline, CDR1 is SGHVS and CDR2 is FNYEAQ. The sample comprised naive CD4+ T cells sorted from blood. The sample's subset: CD45RA+ positively selected. This sequence was found in a man aged 18-30 years in good health. This chain connects TRBV7-6 to TRBJ2-7; TRBD2 is a possible D gene (5 bases). The CDR3 loop reads CASSPAELATVEQYF. The CDR3 region has the DNA TGTGCCAGCAGCCCAGCGGAACTCGCTACGGTGGAGCAGTACTTC. Variable domain in full (rest from reference TRBV7-6 and TRBJ2-7): GAGVSQSPRYKVTKRGQDVALRCDPISGHVSLYWYRQALGQGPEFLTYFNYEAQQDKSGLPNDRFSAERPEGSISTLTIQRTEQRDSAMYRCASSPAELATVEQYFGPGTRLTVT.